In its sample, the clone carrying this T cell receptor (beta chain) was seen a few times. Its antigen is currently unknown. CD45RO/CCR7/CD25/CD127/CD95/CD27 staining was used to isolate CD4+ naive, central memory, regulatory and stem cell-like memory cells by sorting. The V gene's germline CDR1 is SNHLY and CDR2 FYNNEI. Trimming removed 1 base from V and 0 bases from J, with 7 bases in between. The CDR3 runs 15 residues. Expressed TCRB transcripts were sequenced after all isolated RNA was converted to cDNA. Produced via immunoSEQ multiplex PCR; TCRdb's table is partial and in-frame only. The data show about 140,000 clones, about 13% seen once. These data originate in a study of beta chain features in type 1 diabetes. Study-wide results and limits: Across all four CD4+ subsets, people with type 1 diabetes showed modestly shorter TCRB CDR3s.

The sequence came from a man younger than 30 with type 1 diabetes. Sequencing was performed on central memory CD4+ T cells from blood. This chain uses TRBV2 with TRBJ1-5; D gene ambiguous. CDR3 sequence (DNA): TGTGCCAGCAGTGAAGAGCAGATTAGCAATCAGCCCCAGCATTTT. Its translation is CASSEEQISNQPQHF.